Listed here are 22 T cell receptor beta chains from one sample, sequenced in a study of spatial heterogeneity in lung cancer. TCRdb ran MiXCR on the 5' RACE reads and lists one entry per CDR3 protein. The data hold thousands of distinct CDR3 sequences, with roughly 4% observed a single time. Their target antigens are unknown. Findings and limits, study-wide: It was found that expanded intratumoral alpha and beta TCR counts tracked tumor mutation counts.

Time point in this sample: sample taken at primary tumor resection. The specimen comprised lung tumor tissue, sampled at surgery. All receptors come from a male donor with early-stage non-small cell lung cancer.

This clonotype has more than one count but fewer than ten. This rearrangement joins TRBV6-1 to TRBJ1-1; D unclear. Germline-derived CDR1 and CDR2 are MNHNS and SASEGT. V was cut by 7 bases and J by 2 bases, with 5 bases left in between. The CDR3 loop spans 11 amino acids. The CDR3 DNA sequence: TGTGCCAGCACTTTAAACACTGAAGCTTTCTTT. Its translation: CASTLNTEAFF.

This clonotype was recorded many times. The rearrangement joins TRBV5-6 to TRBJ2-2; no definite D call. Germline V gives CDR1 SGHDT, CDR2 YYEEEE. This CDR3 region has 15 residues. With 0 bases removed from V and 5 bases from J, the gap between germline ends came to 11 bases. This chain's CDR3 is CASSLEQYGTGELFF. CDR3 in DNA: TGTGCCAGCAGCTTGGAGCAGTACGGTACCGGGGAGCTGTTTTTT.

This clonotype was picked up many times. V is TRBV7-2 and J is TRBJ1-1; the D is unclear. Germline CDR1 is SGHTA and CDR2 is FQGNSA. The V end lost 1 base, the J end lost 6 bases, and 6 bases lay between the germline ends. The CDR3 covers 12 residues. CDR3 nucleotide sequence: TGTGCCAGCAGCTTAGAACCCCCTGAAGCTTTCTTT. This translates into CASSLEPPEAFF.

As concerns this clonotype: A single base separates this from a much larger clone, so it may be a read error. V usage is TRBV21-1 and J usage is TRBJ2-5; TRBD1 reflects the table's D call only, with no check against the DNA. TRBV21-1 is an annotated pseudogene. The CDR3 length is 16 residues. The CDR3 spells CASSAPGWGANETQYF. The CDR3 region has the DNA TGTGCCAGCAGCGCCCCCGGGTGGGGGGCTAATGAGACCCAGTACTTC.

This clonotype appeared many times. This chain uses TRBV3-1 with TRBJ1-1, with D uncertain. CDR3 length: 12 amino acids. Between the trimmed V and J ends, which lost 3 bases and 3 bases, there was a span of 5 bases. Germline-derived CDR1 and CDR2 are LGHDT and YNNKEL (reference sequence). CDR3 in DNA: TGTGCCAGCAGCCATTTCGACACTGAAGCTTTCTTT. Encoded protein: CASSHFDTEAFF.

There are a few counts of this clonotype. V and J are TRBV6-5 and TRBJ1-1; D gene uncertain. Deletions cut 0 bases from V and 4 bases from J, with 18 bases between. The CDR3 has 17 residues. Germline V gene sequence: CDR1 MNHEY, CDR2 SVGAGI. CDR3 loop: CASSYSTRRVSGTEAFF. CDR3 nucleotides: TGTGCCAGCAGTTACTCGACACGTCGTGTGAGCGGCACTGAAGCTTTCTTT.

This clonotype is labeled as medium-sized (0.01 to 0.1%). The rearrangement links TRBV4-1 to TRBJ2-5; 8 bases fit TRBD2. Germline V gene sequence: CDR1 MGHRA, CDR2 YSYEKL. J gave up 9 bases and V 0 bases, and 9 bases lay outside the gene matches. The CDR3 spans 15 residues. Written as DNA, the CDR3 is TGCGCCAGCAGCCAAGATACTAGCGGCCTCATGGCCCAGTACTTC. This codes for CASSQDTSGLMAQYF.

This clonotype was observed at least ten times. The chain has TRBV12-3 or TRBV12-4 and TRBJ2-5, with D possibly matching TRBD2 (7 bases). CDR3 length equals 16 residues. With 6 bases removed from V and 2 bases from J, the gap between germline ends came to 19 bases. The CDR3, as DNA: TGTGCCAGCAGCCGGCGGGGGCCGGAGACGCAAGAGACCCAGTACTTC. It codes for CASSRRGPETQETQYF.

This clonotype occurred many times. CDR3 DNA sequence: TGTGCCAGTGCGAAAACCGGGACAGGGGGGGAAAAACTGTTTTTT. Protein product: CASAKTGTGGEKLFF. J is TRBJ1-4 and V is TRBV19; TRBD1 agrees at 11 bases. The CDR3 is 15 residues long. Trimming removed 8 bases from V and 8 bases from J; junction bases left unmatched: 10. Looked up from germline, CDR1 is LNHDA and CDR2 is SQIVND (reference sequence).

This clonotype was detected many times. The chain recombines TRBV19 with TRBJ1-6; TRBD1 matches 10 bases. This CDR3 spans 14 amino acids. CDR1 LNHDA and CDR2 SQIVND come from the germline V gene (reference sequence). The J segment lost 9 bases and the V segment lost 3 bases, leaving 2 bases of the junction unmatched. The CDR3 DNA follows: TGTGCCAGTAGTATCCGGGACAGGGGTTCACCCCTCCACTTT. It encodes CASSIRDRGSPLHF.

There are many counts of this clonotype. The chain combines TRBV5-6 with TRBJ2-3, with D perhaps TRBD1 (8 bases). V was trimmed by 4 bases and J by 3 bases, leaving 12 bases between them. The CDR3 is made up of 14 amino acids. Germline CDR1 is SGHDT and CDR2 is YYEEEE. The CDR3 sequence: CASSQQGGTDTQYF. CDR3 in DNA: TGTGCCAGCAGCCAACAGGGGGGGACAGATACGCAGTATTTT.

This clonotype was detected ten times or more. The chain recombines TRBV5-5 with TRBJ2-7; D unresolved. Germline CDR1 is SGHKS and CDR2 is YYEKEE (reference sequence). CDR3 size: 12 residues. Trimming removed 4 bases at V and 4 bases at J, with 9 bases between. The CDR3 sequence is CASSLYFYEQYF. The CDR3 nucleotides are TGTGCCAGCAGCCTATATTTTTACGAGCAGTACTTC.

This clonotype was seen repeatedly, ten times or more. The CDR3 DNA follows: TGCGCCAGCAGCCAAATCGTAGGGCGTCCCTTCTATGGCTACACCTTC. It translates to CASSQIVGRPFYGYTF. The chain uses TRBV4-3 and TRBJ1-2; D ambiguous. The V end was cut by 2 bases, the J end by 4 bases, with 17 bases between. This CDR3 has 16 residues. CDR1 is LGHNA and CDR2 is YSLEER in the germline V gene.

This clonotype was seen many times. V usage is TRBV20-1 and J usage is TRBJ1-2, with no clear D. Trimming shortened V by 6 bases and J by 1 base, and 12 bases separated the two germline ends. The CDR3 covers 13 residues. Germline values: CDR1 DFQATT, CDR2 SNEGSKA (reference sequence). This chain's CDR3 is CSAEGGRNYGYTF. In DNA, the CDR3 is TGCAGTGCCGAGGGCGGCCGTAACTATGGCTACACCTTC.

This clonotype was recorded a few times. The chain combines TRBV7-2 with TRBJ2-1; 7 bases align to TRBD2. Losses at the gene ends were 3 bases for V and 13 bases for J; bases not matched to a gene: 6. The CDR3 length is 12 residues. Germline V gene sequence: CDR1 SGHTA, CDR2 FQGNSA. Here the CDR3 DNA reads TGTGCCAGCAGCTTGCAGGAGGGACTACAGTTCTTC. Encoded protein: CASSLQEGLQFF.

This clonotype has just a few counts. The J gene is TRBJ1-1, the V gene TRBV29-1; no definite D call. Germline V gives CDR1 SQVTM, CDR2 ANQGSEA. Between the trimmed V and J ends, which lost 6 bases and 11 bases, there was a span of 22 bases. The CDR3 consists of 13 residues. CDR3 sequence reads: CSVLTPSWARAFF. CDR3 nucleotide sequence: TGCAGCGTCCTGACCCCCTCATGGGCGCGGGCTTTCTTT.

This clonotype was observed many times. The chain is built from TRBV29-1 and TRBJ2-1, with 8 bases matching TRBD1. The CDR3 is 12 residues long. V gave up 4 bases and J gave up 9 bases; unmatched junction bases: 5. Germline V lookup: CDR1 SQVTM, CDR2 ANQGSEA. CDR3 sequence reads: CSVGGQGGEQFF. In DNA form, the CDR3 reads TGCAGCGTTGGAGGACAGGGCGGTGAGCAGTTCTTC.

This clonotype rates as medium-sized. The chain has TRBV30 and TRBJ1-5; D might be TRBD1 (5 bases). The CDR3 is 15 amino acids. V lost 0 bases to trimming and J lost 2 bases, with 11 bases between them. Per the germline V gene, CDR1 is GTSNPN and CDR2 is SVGIG (reference sequence). The CDR3 loop is CAWSVRGVGNQPQHF. The CDR3 region has the DNA TGTGCCTGGAGTGTACGGGGCGTTGGCAATCAGCCCCAGCATTTT. The full variable domain, in which reference TRBV30 and TRBJ1-5 provide the parts outside the CDR3, is SQTIHQWPATLVQPVGSPLSLECTVEGTSNPNLYWYRQAAGRGLQLLFYSVGIGQISSEVPQNLSASRPQDRQFILSSKKLLLSDSGFYLCAWSVRGVGNQPQHFGDGTRLSIL.

This clonotype was recorded at least ten times. The chain uses TRBV2 and TRBJ2-5, with D perhaps given as TRBD1 or TRBD2 (5 bases each). CDR1 SNHLY and CDR2 FYNNEI come from the germline V gene. This CDR3 contains 11 residues. With 4 bases removed from V and 9 bases from J, the gap between germline ends came to 9 bases. The CDR3 nucleotides are TGTGCCAGCAGTGTGGGGGACCCCCAGTACTTC. Translating it yields CASSVGDPQYF.

In this sample, this clonotype turned up many times. This chain links TRBV7-9 with TRBJ1-3; the D is unclear. This CDR3 is 12 amino acids long. V lost 5 bases, J lost 2 bases, and 4 bases lay in between. Looked up from germline, CDR1 is SEHNR and CDR2 is FQNEAQ (reference sequence). Here the CDR3 DNA reads TGTGCCAGCAGCCCACCTGGAAACACCATATATTTT. Its translation is CASSPPGNTIYF.

This clonotype came up many times. The chain joins TRBV11-3 to TRBJ2-7; D tentatively fits TRBD1 or TRBD2 (5 bases each). Germline V lookup: CDR1 SGHNT, CDR2 YENEEA. The CDR3 spans 13 residues. The ends were cut back, 1 base at V and 12 bases at J, with 16 bases in the middle. CDR3 protein: CASSLGDPGVAYV. The DNA of the CDR3 is TGTGCCAGCAGCTTAGGGGACCCCGGGGTGGCGTACGTC.

This clonotype was picked up many times. The chain employs TRBV27 and TRBJ2-4, with a weak D call TRBD2 (6 bases). Germline values: CDR1 MNHEY, CDR2 SMNVEV (reference sequence). CDR3 length: 14 amino acids. V gave up 5 bases and J gave up 1 base, with 9 bases separating them. The CDR3 is CASSPGGAKNIQYF. The CDR3 bases are TGTGCCAGCAGTCCCGGGGGTGCCAAAAACATTCAGTACTTC.